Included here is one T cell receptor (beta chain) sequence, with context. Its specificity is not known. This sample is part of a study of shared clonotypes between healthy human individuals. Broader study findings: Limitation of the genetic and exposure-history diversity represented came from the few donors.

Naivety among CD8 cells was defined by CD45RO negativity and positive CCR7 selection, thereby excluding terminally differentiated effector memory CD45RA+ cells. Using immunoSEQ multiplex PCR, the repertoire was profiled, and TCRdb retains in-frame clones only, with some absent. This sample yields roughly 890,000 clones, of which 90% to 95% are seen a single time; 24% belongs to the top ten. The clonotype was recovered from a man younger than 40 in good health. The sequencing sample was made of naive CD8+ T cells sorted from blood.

The CDR3 loop is CASSQVRTGGYGYTF. CDR3 in DNA: TGCGCCAGCAGCCAAGTCCGGACAGGGGGCTATGGCTACACCTTC. J is TRBJ1-2 and V is TRBV4-1; 10 nucleotides align to TRBD1. This CDR3 region has 15 residues. Unmatched junction bases numbered 3, after V lost 1 base and J lost 4 bases. Germline V gene sequence: CDR1 MGHRA, CDR2 YSYEKL.